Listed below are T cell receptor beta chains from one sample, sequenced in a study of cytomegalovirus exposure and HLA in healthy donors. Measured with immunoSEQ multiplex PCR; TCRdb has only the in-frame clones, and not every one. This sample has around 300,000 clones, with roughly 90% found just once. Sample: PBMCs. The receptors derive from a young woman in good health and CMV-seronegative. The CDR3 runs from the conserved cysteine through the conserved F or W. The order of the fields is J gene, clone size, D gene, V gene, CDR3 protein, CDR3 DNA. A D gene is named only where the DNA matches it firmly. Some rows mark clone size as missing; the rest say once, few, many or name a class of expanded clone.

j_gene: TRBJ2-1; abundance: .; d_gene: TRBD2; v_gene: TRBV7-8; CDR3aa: CASSLGTSTRDEQFF; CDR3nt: TGTGCCAGCAGCCTGGGGACTAGCACTCGGGATGAGCAGTTCTTC
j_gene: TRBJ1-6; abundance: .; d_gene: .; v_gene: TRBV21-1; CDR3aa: CASSKEGPLPTPLHF; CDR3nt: TGTGCCAGCAGCAAAGAGGGGCCTCTGCCGACACCCCTCCACTTT
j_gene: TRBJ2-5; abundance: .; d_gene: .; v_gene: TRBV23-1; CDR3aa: CASRRGETQYF; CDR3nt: TGCGCCAGCAGGCGGGGAGAGACCCAGTACTTC
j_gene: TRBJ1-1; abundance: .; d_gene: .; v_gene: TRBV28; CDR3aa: CASSSPAQGATEAFF; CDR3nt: TGTGCCAGCAGTTCCCCCGCACAGGGTGCTACTGAAGCTTTCTTT
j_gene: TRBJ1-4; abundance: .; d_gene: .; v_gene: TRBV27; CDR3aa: CASSALSRNNEKLFF; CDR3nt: TGTGCCAGCAGTGCCCTGTCCAGAAATAATGAAAAACTGTTTTTT
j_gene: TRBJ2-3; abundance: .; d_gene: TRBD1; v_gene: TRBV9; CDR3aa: CASSVLSRTGLDTQYF; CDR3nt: TGTGCCAGCAGCGTCCTGAGCCGGACAGGACTAGATACGCAGTATTTT
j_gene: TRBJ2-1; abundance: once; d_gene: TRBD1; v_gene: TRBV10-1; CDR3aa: CASSESRTGRPFDNEQFF; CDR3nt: TGCGCCAGCAGTGAGTCGAGGACAGGGCGACCTTTTGACAATGAGCAGTTCTTC
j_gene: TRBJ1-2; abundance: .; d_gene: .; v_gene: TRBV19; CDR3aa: CASSIRGRNYGYTF; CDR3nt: TGTGCCAGTAGTATCAGGGGACGGAACTATGGCTACACCTTC
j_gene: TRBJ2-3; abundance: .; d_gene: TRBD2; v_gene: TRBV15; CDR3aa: CATSPQPGLAGDTQYF; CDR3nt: TGTGCCACCAGCCCCCAACCGGGACTAGCGGGAGATACGCAGTATTTT
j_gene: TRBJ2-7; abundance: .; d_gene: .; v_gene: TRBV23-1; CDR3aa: CATRSPQGHSYEQYF; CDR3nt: TGCGCCACCAGATCCCCACAGGGCCACTCCTACGAGCAGTACTTC
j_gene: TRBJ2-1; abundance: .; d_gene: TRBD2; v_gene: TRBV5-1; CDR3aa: CASSLALADEQFF; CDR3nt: TGCGCCAGCAGCTTGGCCCTAGCGGATGAGCAGTTCTTC
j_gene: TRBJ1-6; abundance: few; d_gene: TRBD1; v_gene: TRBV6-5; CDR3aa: CASSSAGGNSPLHF; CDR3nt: TGTGCCAGCAGTTCCGCAGGGGGCAATTCACCCCTCCACTTT
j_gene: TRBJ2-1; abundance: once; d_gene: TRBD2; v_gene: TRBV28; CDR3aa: CASTPWTSGSYNEQFF; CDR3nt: TGTGCCAGCACCCCCTGGACTAGCGGGAGTTACAATGAGCAGTTCTTC
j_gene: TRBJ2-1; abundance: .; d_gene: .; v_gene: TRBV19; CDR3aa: CASSIRQGKDEQFF; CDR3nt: TGTGCCAGTAGTATACGTCAGGGGAAGGATGAGCAGTTCTTC
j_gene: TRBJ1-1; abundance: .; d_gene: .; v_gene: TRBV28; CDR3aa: CASSFTVNTEAFF; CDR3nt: TGTGCCAGCAGCTTCACAGTTAACACTGAAGCTTTCTTT
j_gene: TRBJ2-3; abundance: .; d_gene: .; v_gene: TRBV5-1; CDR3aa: CASSPPGSTDTQYF; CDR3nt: TGCGCCAGCAGCCCACCGGGAAGCACAGATACGCAGTATTTT
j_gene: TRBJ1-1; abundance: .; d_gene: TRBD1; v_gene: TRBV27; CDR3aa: CASSLRGWRQGNTEAFF; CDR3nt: TGTGCCAGCAGCTTACGGGGTTGGAGACAGGGGAACACTGAAGCTTTCTTT
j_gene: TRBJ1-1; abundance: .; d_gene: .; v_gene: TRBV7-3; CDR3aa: CASSLTGRKSTEAFF; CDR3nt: TGTGCCAGCAGCTTAACGGGCAGGAAGTCAACTGAAGCTTTCTTT
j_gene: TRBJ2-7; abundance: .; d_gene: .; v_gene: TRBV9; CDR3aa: CASSAPGHNYEQYF; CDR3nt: TGTGCCAGCAGCGCACCGGGACACAACTACGAGCAGTACTTC
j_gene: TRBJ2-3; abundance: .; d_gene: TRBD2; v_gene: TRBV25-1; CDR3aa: CASTPSGVLADTQYF; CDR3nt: TGTGCCAGCACCCCCAGCGGGGTACTGGCAGATACGCAGTATTTT
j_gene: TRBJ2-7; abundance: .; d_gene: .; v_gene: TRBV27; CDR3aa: CASRDYREMYEQYF; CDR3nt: TGTGCCAGCAGAGATTACAGGGAAATGTACGAGCAGTACTTC
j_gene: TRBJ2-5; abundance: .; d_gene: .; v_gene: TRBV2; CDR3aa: CASSGGQHQETQYF; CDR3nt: TGTGCCAGCAGTGGGGGGCAGCACCAAGAGACCCAGTACTTC
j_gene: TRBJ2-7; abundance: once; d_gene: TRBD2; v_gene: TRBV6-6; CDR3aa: CASTERGSSYEQYF; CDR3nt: TGTGCCAGTACCGAGCGGGGGAGCTCCTACGAGCAGTACTTC
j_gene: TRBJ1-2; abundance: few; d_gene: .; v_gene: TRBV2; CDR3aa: CASRYKGYTF; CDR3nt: TGTGCCAGCAGGTACAAAGGCTACACCTTC
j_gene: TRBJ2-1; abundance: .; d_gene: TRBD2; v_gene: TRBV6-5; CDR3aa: CASSSGLASIDEQFF; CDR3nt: TGTGCCAGCAGTTCTGGACTAGCGTCGATCGATGAGCAGTTCTTC
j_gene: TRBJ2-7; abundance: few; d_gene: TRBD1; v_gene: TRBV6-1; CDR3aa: CASSAIRDRAIPVDF; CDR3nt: TGTGCCAGCAGTGCCATTCGGGACAGGGCAATACCGGTAGACTTC
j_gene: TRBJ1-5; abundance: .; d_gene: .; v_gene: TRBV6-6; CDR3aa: CASSYSYGNQPQHF; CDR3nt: TGTGCCAGCAGTTACTCTTACGGGAATCAGCCCCAGCATTTT
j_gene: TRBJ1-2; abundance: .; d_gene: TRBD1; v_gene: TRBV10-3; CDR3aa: CAIKDRAVYGYTF; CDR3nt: TGTGCCATCAAAGACAGGGCGGTCTATGGCTACACCTTC
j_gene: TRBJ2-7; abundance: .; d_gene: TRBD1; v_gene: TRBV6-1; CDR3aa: CARTPGQTTYEQYF; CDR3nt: TGTGCCAGGACCCCGGGACAGACCACCTACGAGCAGTACTTC
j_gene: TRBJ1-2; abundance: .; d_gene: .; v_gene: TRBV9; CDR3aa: CASSADYGYTF; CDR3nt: TGTGCCAGCAGCGCCGACTATGGCTACACCTTC
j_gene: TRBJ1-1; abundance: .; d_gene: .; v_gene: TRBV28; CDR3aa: CASSLVAGENTEAFF; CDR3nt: TGTGCCAGCAGCCTAGTAGCAGGGGAGAACACTGAAGCTTTCTTT